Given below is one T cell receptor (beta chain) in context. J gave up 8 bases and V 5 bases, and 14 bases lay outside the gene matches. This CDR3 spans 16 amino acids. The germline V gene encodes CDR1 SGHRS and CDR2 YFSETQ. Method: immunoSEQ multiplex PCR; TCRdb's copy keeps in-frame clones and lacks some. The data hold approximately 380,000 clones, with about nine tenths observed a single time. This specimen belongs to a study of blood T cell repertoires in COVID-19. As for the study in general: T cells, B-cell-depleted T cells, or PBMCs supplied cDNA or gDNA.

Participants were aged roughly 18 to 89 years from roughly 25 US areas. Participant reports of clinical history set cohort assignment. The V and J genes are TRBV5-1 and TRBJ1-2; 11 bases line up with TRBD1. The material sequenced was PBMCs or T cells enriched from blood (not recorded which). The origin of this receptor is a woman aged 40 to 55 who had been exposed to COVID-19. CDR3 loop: CASRLTSGTGGQGYTF. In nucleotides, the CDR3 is TGCGCCAGCAGATTAACATCCGGGACAGGGGGACAAGGCTACACCTTC. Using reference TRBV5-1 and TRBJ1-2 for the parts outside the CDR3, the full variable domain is KAGVTQTPRYLIKTRGQQVTLSCSPISGHRSVSWYQQTPGQGLQFLFEYFSETQRNKGNFPGRFSGRQFSNSRSEMNVSTLELGDSALYLCASRLTSGTGGQGYTFGSGTRLTVV.